The 24 T cell receptor beta chains below come from one sample, sequenced in a study of T cells in Graves' hyperthyroidism and ophthalmopathy. Amplification yielded TCR beta CDR3 regions, with RNA transcripts as the source. Initially, a first-round RT-PCR of the TCR CDR3 employed the HTBI primer set. Via MiXCR, TCRdb re-called the multiplex PCR reads, giving one row per CDR3 protein. The sample lists about 710,000 distinct CDR3 sequences, roughly 15% occurring once. Sequencing was done on a sample of blood. All receptors derive from a man aged 18 to 29 with Graves' hyperthyroidism.

This clonotype was detected ten times or more. Here the CDR3 reads CASSAQGRETQYF. CDR3 bases: TGTGCCAGCAGTGCCCAGGGGCGGGAGACCCAGTACTTC. The gene calls are TRBV6-1 and TRBJ2-5, with a tentative D call TRBD1 (6 bases). The V end lost 4 bases, the J end lost 5 bases, and 11 bases lay between the germline ends. The germline V gene has CDR1 MNHNS and CDR2 SASEGT. The CDR3 is made up of 13 amino acids.

V usage is TRBV30 and J usage is TRBJ2-1, with D perhaps matching TRBD2 (5 bases). The germline V and J ends were trimmed by 7 bases and 0 bases, with 10 bases remaining between them. This CDR3 is built from 13 residues. Germline V CDR1 and CDR2: GTSNPN, SVGIG (reference sequence). The CDR3 loop reads CAFSAASYNEQFF. The CDR3 DNA reads as TGTGCCTTTTCAGCGGCCTCCTACAATGAGCAGTTCTTC.

This chain joins TRBV20-1 and TRBJ1-2; 7 nucleotides line up with TRBD1. The CDR3 length is 15 residues. J gave up 10 bases and V 1 base, and 15 bases lay outside the gene matches. Germline V gives CDR1 DFQATT, CDR2 SNEGSKA (reference sequence). In nucleotides, the CDR3 is TGCAGTGCTAGAGTTCCGGGACAGCGGCTTCGGGACTACACCTTC. Its protein product is CSARVPGQRLRDYTF.

This clonotype has a handful of counts. The chain couples TRBV19 to TRBJ2-3, with TRBD1 as a possible D gene (6 bases). The CDR3 is made up of 12 amino acids. Germline-derived CDR1 and CDR2 are LNHDA and SQIVND (reference sequence). The V and J ends lost 3 bases and 14 bases respectively, with 15 bases between them. CDR3 residues: CASSMVAGVPYF. The DNA for the CDR3 is TGTGCCAGTAGTATGGTGGCAGGGGTTCCGTATTTT.

This chain links TRBV20-1 with TRBJ2-3; D possibly corresponds to TRBD2 (6 bases). V was pared by 5 bases and J by 3 bases, with 15 bases between. CDR3 length: 14 residues. Germline V lookup: CDR1 DFQATT, CDR2 SNEGSKA (reference sequence). The CDR3 loop is CSAPMGGYTDTQYF. As DNA, the CDR3 is TGCAGTGCTCCGATGGGGGGTTATACAGATACGCAGTATTTT.

The CDR3 region is CATPGPTRYGYTF. DNA for the CDR3: TGTGCCACCCCCGGCCCCACTCGCTATGGCTACACCTTC. The gene calls are TRBV28 and TRBJ1-2; D gene uncertain. Trimming pared 10 bases from V and 4 bases from J, leaving 16 bases between. CDR3 size: 13 residues. The germline V gene has CDR1 MDHEN and CDR2 SYDVKM.

This clonotype was seen more than once but under ten times. This chain uses TRBV13 with TRBJ2-3; D gene unclear. Deletions cut 5 bases from V and 4 bases from J, with 19 bases between. The CDR3 consists of 16 residues. CDR1 and CDR2 (germline): PRHDT, FYEKMQ (reference sequence). This chain's CDR3 is CASSPKEGSPPDTQYF. The CDR3, as DNA: TGTGCCAGCAGCCCAAAAGAAGGGTCCCCCCCAGATACGCAGTATTTT.

This clonotype appeared a few times. The V and J genes are TRBV28 and TRBJ1-2; perhaps TRBD1 as D (5 bases). The CDR3 covers 13 residues. CDR1 MDHEN and CDR2 SYDVKM come from the germline V gene. V lost 3 bases to trimming and J lost 6 bases, with 11 bases between them. In nucleotides, the CDR3 is TGTGCCAGCAGTTTTGGAGGGGTCGATGGCTACACCTTC. Its protein product is CASSFGGVDGYTF.

The chain recombines TRBV4-1 with TRBJ1-2, with TRBD1 matching over 8 bases. Germline V gives CDR1 MGHRA, CDR2 YSYEKL. The CDR3 is made up of 15 amino acids. V shed 6 bases and J 8 bases; nucleotides not matched to a gene: 14. CDR3 residues: CASRRRLGQVEGYTF. The DNA of the CDR3 is TGCGCCAGCAGACGACGCTTGGGACAGGTCGAAGGCTACACCTTC.

The rearrangement links TRBV24-1 to TRBJ2-3; D gene uncertain. The V gene lost 4 bases and the J gene lost 1 base, with 5 bases spanning the gap. This CDR3 has 13 amino acids. Germline V gene data show CDR1 as KGHDR and CDR2 as SFDVKD. CDR3 sequence (DNA): TGTGCCACCAGTGACCCCCGCACAGATACGCAGTATTTT. Amino acids: CATSDPRTDTQYF.

The V gene is TRBV19, the J gene TRBJ1-1; 7 bases match TRBD1. Germline-derived CDR1 and CDR2 are LNHDA and SQIVND (reference sequence). The CDR3 length is 15 residues. Unmatched junction bases numbered 10, after V lost 3 bases and J lost 6 bases. The CDR3 loop reads CASSISRQGLAEAFF. The CDR3 DNA reads as TGTGCCAGTAGTATTTCGAGACAGGGTTTAGCTGAAGCTTTCTTT.

In this sample, this clonotype turned up many times. V is TRBV6-1 and J is TRBJ2-7; 12 bases agree with TRBD1. Losses at the gene ends were 7 bases for V and 6 bases for J; bases not matched to a gene: 7. The germline gives CDR1 MNHNS, CDR2 SASEGT. The CDR3 spans 14 residues. CDR3 DNA sequence: TGTGCCAGCATACCGGGACAGGGGGCCCTCGAGCAGTACTTC. Encoded protein: CASIPGQGALEQYF.

The chain employs TRBV7-9 and TRBJ2-2; D is perhaps TRBD1 or TRBD2 (5 bases each). The CDR3 sequence is 15 residues long. CDR1 and CDR2 (germline): SEHNR, FQNEAQ (reference sequence). V lost 6 bases, J lost 5 bases, and 16 bases lay in between. DNA of the CDR3: TGTGCCAGCAGGGGTCGGGACGGAGATACCGGGGAGCTGTTTTTT. Translation: CASRGRDGDTGELFF.

This clonotype was observed a handful of times. The chain uses TRBV7-3 and TRBJ1-5; perhaps TRBD1 as D (6 bases). CDR1 and CDR2 from the germline V gene are SGHTA and FQGTGA. The V gene lost 2 bases and the J gene lost 7 bases, with 18 bases spanning the gap. CDR3 length equals 16 residues. DNA for the CDR3: TGTGCCAGCAGCTTATGGGGGACAAGAGGGCGCCAGCCCCAGCATTTT. Amino acid sequence: CASSLWGTRGRQPQHF.

In this sample, this clonotype turned up many times. The rearrangement joins TRBV12-3 or TRBV12-4 to TRBJ1-5, with D perhaps TRBD1 (5 bases). This CDR3 is built from 13 residues. V lost 3 bases and J 6 bases, leaving 9 bases between the germline ends. The CDR3, as DNA: TGTGCCAGCAGTTTTCAGGGCTCTCAGCCCCAGCATTTT. It translates to CASSFQGSQPQHF.

This clonotype was seen only a few times. The chain employs TRBV20-1 and TRBJ2-3, with 16 bases fitting TRBD2. The CDR3 has 15 residues. The germline CDR1 and CDR2 sequences are DFQATT and SNEGSKA (reference sequence). Trimming at V came to 2 bases and at J to 11 bases, leaving 7 bases not matched to a gene. The CDR3 DNA reads as TGCAGTGCTAGATCTCCGGGACTAGCGGGAGGGAGGCAGTATTTT. It encodes CSARSPGLAGGRQYF.

This clonotype was counted ten times or more. The chain employs TRBV2 and TRBJ1-4; no definite D call. With 6 bases removed from V and 8 bases from J, the gap between germline ends came to 7 bases. The germline CDR1 and CDR2 sequences are SNHLY and FYNNEI. This CDR3 contains 11 residues. This chain's CDR3 is CASRRVEKLFF. The CDR3 region has the DNA TGTGCCAGCAGGCGGGTCGAAAAACTGTTTTTT.

V gene TRBV28 combines with J gene TRBJ1-4; D gene ambiguous. The CDR3 length is 15 residues. V was shortened by 3 bases and J by 8 bases, with 16 bases between the two germline ends. The V gene's germline CDR1 is MDHEN and CDR2 SYDVKM. CDR3 coding DNA: TGTGCCAGCAGTTTTCAAGGCGGAGGGATGGAAAAACTGTTTTTT. Protein sequence: CASSFQGGGMEKLFF.

At least ten counts were recorded for this clonotype. This sequence joins TRBV20-1 and TRBJ2-5; TRBD2 agrees at 11 bases. CDR3 length equals 15 residues. Germline lookup yields CDR1 DFQATT and CDR2 SNEGSKA (reference sequence). V lost 1 base to trimming and J lost 5 bases; unmatched junction nucleotides: 6. CDR3 bases: TGCAGTGCTAGAGTAGCGGGAGGGCCTCGGGAGACCCAGTACTTC. It codes for CSARVAGGPRETQYF.

The CDR3: CASSPHRGGQPQHF. CDR3 nucleotide sequence: TGTGCCAGCAGTCCGCACAGGGGCGGTCAGCCCCAGCATTTT. The chain links TRBV12-3 or TRBV12-4 to TRBJ1-5, with 7 bases lining up with TRBD1. CDR3 length: 14 amino acids. The junction had 7 bases not matched to a gene; V was cut back by 5 bases and J by 6 bases.

In this sample, this clonotype turned up many times. The junction shows a germline mismatch at one end, possibly a read error. CDR3 DNA sequence: TGTGCCAGCAGCTTGGACAGGGTGAACACTGAAGCTTTCTTT. Translation: CASSLDRVNTEAFF. The V gene is TRBV5-1, the J gene TRBJ1-1; 8 positions match TRBD1. Germline CDR1 SGHRS, CDR2 YFSETQ. The CDR3 has 14 amino acids.

At least ten counts were recorded for this clonotype. The genes are TRBV20-1 and TRBJ2-7, with unresolved D. This CDR3 is built from 13 residues. Trimming left V 5 bases short and J 3 bases short, with 14 bases between. Germline-derived CDR1 and CDR2 are DFQATT and SNEGSKA (reference sequence). CDR3: CSAATTGDYEQYF. The CDR3 region has the DNA TGCAGTGCTGCTACTACGGGTGACTACGAGCAGTACTTC.

In this sample, this clonotype turned up many times. The chain employs TRBV7-9 and TRBJ2-7; 9 bases match TRBD1. Germline CDR1 and CDR2: SEHNR and FQNEAQ (reference sequence). This CDR3 region has 15 residues. V shed 5 bases and J 2 bases; nucleotides not matched to a gene: 7. CDR3 in amino acids: CASSHTGQGAYEQYF. DNA for the CDR3: TGTGCCAGCAGCCACACGGGACAGGGCGCCTACGAGCAGTACTTC.

In its sample, this clonotype was seen a few times. The V gene is TRBV9, the J gene TRBJ1-2, with 7 bases identical to TRBD1. Trimming took 4 bases from V and 2 from J; bases not matched to a gene: 5. Germline lookup yields CDR1 SGDLS and CDR2 YYNGEE. The CDR3 sequence is 14 residues long. The CDR3 loop reads CASSKGQPNYGYTF. The CDR3 DNA is TGTGCCAGCAGCAAGGGACAGCCAAACTATGGCTACACCTTC.